This TCR beta chain was recovered during a study of read filtering for tumor transcriptome and immune sequencing. Overall study context: Among patients, some 17 were male and 15 or so female, aged roughly 40 to 90 (mean approximately 64).

This clonotype showed up just a few times. Antigen specificity is unknown. One end of the junction varies from germline; a read error may be responsible. Bone marrow was sampled from every patient at the time of active disease. Molecular barcoded adaptors covering alpha/delta and beta/gamma chains were used on around 370 ng RNA. From the reads, TCRdb called clonotypes with MiXCR, one entry per CDR3 protein. Of over 45,000 distinct CDR3 sequences in the sample, approximately 12% were seen once. Germline V lookup: CDR1 SQVTM, CDR2 ANQGSEA. The CDR3 is 12 residues long. Study results and caveats: Dropping single-read clonotypes raised IR-seq and RNA-seq shared-clonotype correlation. IR-seq captured clonotypes deeper and more reliably than RNA-seq.

The sequencing sample was made of a population of CD138-negative cells sorted from bone marrow. This chain connects TRBV29-1 to TRBJ1-5, with D possibly TRBD1 on 5 matching bases. This TCR derives from a donor at least 40 years old with multiple myeloma. This chain's CDR3 is CGVGGGNQPQHF. CDR3 nucleotides: TGCGGCGTTGGGGGGGGGAATCAGCCCCAGCATTTT. The variable domain in full, completed from reference TRBV29-1 and TRBJ1-5, reads SAVISQKPSRDICQRGTSLTIQCQVDSQVTMMFWYRQQPGQSLTLIATANQGSEATYESGFVIDKFPISRPNLTFSTLTVSNMSPEDSSIYLCGVGGGNQPQHFGDGTRLSIL.